This T cell receptor (beta chain) derives from a study of blood T cell repertoires in COVID-19. Whole-study context: The analysed material was cDNA or gDNA that came from T cells, B-cell-depleted T cells, or PBMCs.

In the source study's methods: Nucleated cell counts were estimated from reference gene primer amplification. Data came from immunoSEQ multiplex PCR; TCRdb stores just in-frame clones and leaves some out. V and J calls and clone size are as listed in that table; D and trimming were resolved from the DNA. This sample yields 74,000 or so clones, of which around 90% are seen a single time; around 2% belongs to the top ten. The length of the CDR3 is 13 residues. The germline CDR1 and CDR2 sequences are SNHLY and FYNNEI. V lost 4 bases, J lost 4 bases, and 10 bases lay in between. This chain connects TRBV2 to TRBJ1-1; a weak D match, TRBD1 (6 bases). What was sequenced was peripheral blood. This receptor was identified in a human donor in a cohort sampled during active COVID-19. The CDR3 bases are TGTGCCAGCAGTGCCCTACAGGGCACTGAAGCTTTCTTT. Amino acid sequence: CASSALQGTEAFF.